This T cell receptor beta chain was observed in a study of cytomegalovirus exposure and HLA in healthy donors. This CDR3 is built from 16 residues. In germline, CDR1 is MDHEN, CDR2 SYDVKM. Trimming at V came to 4 bases and at J to 5 bases, leaving 10 bases not matched to a gene. This cohort consisted of healthy bone marrow donors. Use of 60 Vbeta and 13 Jbeta primers characterized the PCR. TCRdb's copy holds only in-frame clones and misses some; the assay was immunoSEQ multiplex PCR. The sample lists about 59,000 clones, 75% to 90% occurring once. The TCR was taken from a woman aged 40 to 55 in good health and CMV-seronegative. What was sequenced was PBMCs. This chain uses TRBV28 with TRBJ2-1; 8 nucleotides match TRBD2. Written as DNA, the CDR3 is TGTGCCAGCAGTTCGTTGGGGACTAGGGGGGACAATGAGCAGTTCTTC. Residues: CASSSLGTRGDNEQFF.